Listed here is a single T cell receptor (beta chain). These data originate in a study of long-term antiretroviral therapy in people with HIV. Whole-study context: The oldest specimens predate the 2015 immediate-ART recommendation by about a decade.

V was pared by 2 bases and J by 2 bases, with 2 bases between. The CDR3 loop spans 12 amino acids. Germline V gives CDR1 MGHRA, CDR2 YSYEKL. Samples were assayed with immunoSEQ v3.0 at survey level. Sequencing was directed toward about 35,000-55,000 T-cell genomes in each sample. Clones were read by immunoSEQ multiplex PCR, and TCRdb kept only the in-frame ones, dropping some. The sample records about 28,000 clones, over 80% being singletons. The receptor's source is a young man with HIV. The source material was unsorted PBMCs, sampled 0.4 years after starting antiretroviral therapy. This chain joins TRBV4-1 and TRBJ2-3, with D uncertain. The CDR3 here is CASSQNTDTQYF. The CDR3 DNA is TGCGCCAGCAGCCAAAACACAGATACGCAGTATTTT.